This passage covers 6 T cell receptor beta chains from one sample sequenced in a study of shared clonotypes between healthy human individuals. Selected positively for CCR7 and CD45RO-negative, naive CD8 cells excluded terminally differentiated effector memory CD45RA+ cells. Here immunoSEQ multiplex PCR was the method, and the copy in TCRdb shows in-frame clones only, minus some. The top ten clones hold about 1.1% of a sample with millions of clones, roughly 94% of them seen once. The specimen was naive CD8+ T cells sorted from blood. These receptor sequences come from a man between 18 and 29 years old in good health.

This chain connects TRBV5-1 to TRBJ1-1; D call uncertain. This CDR3 spans 12 amino acids. The germline V gene encodes CDR1 SGHRS and CDR2 YFSETQ. V was cut by 5 bases and J by 5 bases, with 10 bases left in between. The CDR3 reads CASRAKDTEAFF. CDR3 DNA: TGCGCCAGCAGGGCAAAGGATACTGAAGCTTTCTTT. The full variable domain, its missing parts supplied by reference TRBV5-1 and TRBJ1-1, is KAGVTQTPRYLIKTRGQQVTLSCSPISGHRSVSWYQQTPGQGLQFLFEYFSETQRNKGNFPGRFSGRQFSNSRSEMNVSTLELGDSALYLCASRAKDTEAFFGQGTRLTVV.

Remarks on this clone: Other DNA sequences in this sample translate to the same CDR3. J is TRBJ2-7 and V is TRBV28, with D tentatively TRBD2 (8 bases). CDR1 is MDHEN, CDR2 SYDVKM, per germline. V lost 4 bases, J lost 0 bases, and 16 bases lay in between. The CDR3 spans 16 residues. The CDR3 coding sequence is TGTGCCAGCAGTTCCCCCCGGGAGGGGGCCTCCTACGAGCAGTACTTC. This sequence encodes CASSSPREGASYEQYF.

J is TRBJ2-7 and V is TRBV7-2, with 11 positions matching TRBD2. This CDR3 is built from 15 residues. The trim removed 7 bases at V and 4 bases at J, leaving 9 bases unmatched. Germline CDR1 reads SGHTA; CDR2 reads FQGNSA. DNA of the CDR3: TGTGCCAGCACCCCCCTAGCGGGAGGAGCGTACGAGCAGTACTTC. As protein: CASTPLAGGAYEQYF.

The chain recombines TRBV7-9 with TRBJ2-7, with 7 bases aligning to TRBD1. Germline V gene sequence: CDR1 SEHNR, CDR2 FQNEAQ (reference sequence). The trim removed 4 bases at V and 0 bases at J, leaving 15 bases unmatched. CDR3 size: 18 residues. The CDR3 loop reads CASSSTPRDSASSYEQYF. The DNA for the CDR3 is TGTGCCAGCAGCTCTACTCCCCGGGACAGCGCGAGCTCCTACGAGCAGTACTTC.

This clone has a single count. The V call is TRBV9, the J call TRBJ2-6; D unclear. The CDR3 loop spans 15 amino acids. The ends were cut back, 3 bases at V and 0 bases at J, with 7 bases in the middle. CDR1 and CDR2 from the germline V gene are SGDLS and YYNGEE. Here the CDR3 reads CASSDSSSGANVLTF. CDR3 DNA sequence: TGTGCCAGCAGCGACTCGAGCTCTGGGGCCAACGTCCTGACTTTC. The variable domain in full, completed from reference TRBV9 and TRBJ2-6, reads DSGVTQTPKHLITATGQRVTLRCSPRSGDLSVYWYQQSLDQGLQFLIQYYNGEERAKGNILERFSAQQFPDLHSELNLSSLELGDSALYFCASSDSSSGANVLTFGAGSRLTVL.

The V and J genes are TRBV19 and TRBJ1-3, with a weak D call TRBD1 (5 bases). The CDR3 covers 15 residues. Germline V gives CDR1 LNHDA, CDR2 SQIVND (reference sequence). V gave up 3 bases and J gave up 2 bases, with 11 bases separating them. CDR3 sequence reads: CASSILGTAGNTIYF. The CDR3, as DNA: TGTGCCAGTAGTATTCTTGGGACGGCTGGAAACACCATATATTTT.